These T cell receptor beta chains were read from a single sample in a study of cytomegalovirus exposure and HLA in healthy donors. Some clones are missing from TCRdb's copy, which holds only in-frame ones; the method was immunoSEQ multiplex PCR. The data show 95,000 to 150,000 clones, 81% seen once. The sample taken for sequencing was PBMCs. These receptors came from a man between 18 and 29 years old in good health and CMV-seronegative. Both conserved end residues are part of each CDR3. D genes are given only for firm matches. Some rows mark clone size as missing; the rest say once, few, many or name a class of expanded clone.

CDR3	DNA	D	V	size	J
CASSDRAITLGNTIYF	TGTGCCAGTAGTGATCGCGCCATCACCCTCGGAAACACCATATATTTT	.	TRBV19	.	TRBJ1-3
CASSPFRTGNYEQYF	TGTGCCAGCAGTCCGTTCCGGACAGGGAACTACGAGCAGTACTTC	TRBD1	TRBV7-6	.	TRBJ2-7
CASTGDWTTLTDTQYF	TGTGCCAGCACTGGGGACTGGACGACACTCACAGATACGCAGTATTTT	.	TRBV2	.	TRBJ2-3
CASSTSAGIQETQYF	TGTGCCAGCAGTACCTCAGCGGGGATACAAGAGACCCAGTACTTC	TRBD2	TRBV6-5	.	TRBJ2-5
CASSEWRFEDTQYF	TGCGCCAGCAGTGAGTGGAGGTTTGAGGATACGCAGTATTTT	.	TRBV10-1	.	TRBJ2-3
CASSSTDRGGYTF	TGTGCCAGCAGCTCCACGGACAGGGGTGGCTACACCTTC	TRBD1	TRBV7-3	.	TRBJ1-2
CASSSWTGRQETQYF	TGTGCCAGCAGCTCGTGGACAGGGAGGCAAGAGACCCAGTACTTC	TRBD1	TRBV7-9	.	TRBJ2-5
CASSSGASGGSYEQYF	TGCGCCAGCAGCTCGGGGGCTAGCGGGGGTTCCTACGAGCAGTACTTC	TRBD2	TRBV4-1	.	TRBJ2-7
CASSLPRDSYGYTF	TGCGCCAGCAGCTTGCCCCGGGACAGCTATGGCTACACCTTC	TRBD1	TRBV5-1	.	TRBJ1-2
CASSPAGAGELFF	TGTGCCAGCAGTCCCGCGGGGGCGGGGGAGCTGTTTTTT	.	TRBV27	.	TRBJ2-2
CASSSLGGRTYEQYF	TGTGCCAGCAGTTCCCTGGGGGGGAGGACCTACGAGCAGTACTTC	TRBD2	TRBV7-2	.	TRBJ2-7
CASSLGQLQEQYF	TGCGCCAGCAGCTTGGGACAGCTCCAGGAGCAGTACTTC	.	TRBV5-1	.	TRBJ2-7
CASSQTSGVYNEQFF	TGCGCCAGCAGCCAAACTAGCGGGGTCTACAATGAGCAGTTCTTC	TRBD2	TRBV4-3	.	TRBJ2-1
CASSIPPTGWDTGELFF	TGTGCCAGTAGTATCCCACCGACAGGGTGGGACACCGGGGAGCTGTTTTTT	TRBD1	TRBV19	.	TRBJ2-2
CASSEIPFYEQYF	TGTGCCAGCAGTGAAATCCCTTTCTACGAGCAGTACTTC	.	TRBV6-1	once	TRBJ2-7
CASSLAGGLNEQFF	TGTGCCAGTAGTCTAGCGGGGGGGCTCAATGAGCAGTTCTTC	TRBD2	TRBV19	.	TRBJ2-1
CASSEPQGAKNYGYTF	TGTGCCAGCAGTGAACCACAGGGGGCGAAAAACTATGGCTACACCTTC	TRBD1	TRBV6-1	.	TRBJ1-2
CASSLIRGGGGNTIYF	TGCGCCAGCAGCCTTATTAGAGGGGGTGGCGGAAACACCATATATTTT	.	TRBV4-3	.	TRBJ1-3
CASSLTSATGTGAYEQYF	TGTGCCAGCAGCTTAACGAGTGCCACCGGGACAGGGGCCTACGAGCAGTACTTC	TRBD1	TRBV7-6	.	TRBJ2-7
CASSQDLAGVNEQFF	TGTGCCAGCAGCCAAGACCTAGCGGGGGTGAATGAGCAGTTCTTC	TRBD2	TRBV4-2	.	TRBJ2-1
CASSPRPPRKGGFTGELFF	TGCGCCAGCAGTCCACGCCCCCCACGGAAAGGAGGTTTCACCGGGGAGCTGTTTTTT	.	TRBV5-1	.	TRBJ2-2
CASSLGGQGFNSPLHF	TGTGCCAGCAGCTTGGGCGGACAGGGGTTTAATTCACCCCTCCACTTT	TRBD1	TRBV5-4	.	TRBJ1-6
CASSAQGQETQYF	TGTGCCAGCAGTGCACAGGGCCAAGAGACCCAGTACTTC	.	TRBV25-1	few	TRBJ2-5
CASSRQGAAEAFF	TGTGCCAGCAGTCGGCAGGGGGCCGCTGAAGCTTTCTTT	TRBD1	TRBV6-1	few	TRBJ1-1
CASSLAPGLAGARGETQYF	TGTGCCAGCAGCTTAGCCCCGGGACTAGCGGGGGCGCGCGGGGAGACCCAGTACTTC	TRBD2	TRBV7-2	.	TRBJ2-5
CASSSRASGEFF	TGTGCCAGCAGTTCCCGCGCTAGCGGGGAGTTCTTC	TRBD2	TRBV27	.	TRBJ2-1
CASSQEMRGLNYGYTF	TGCGCCAGCAGCCAAGAAATGAGGGGACTTAACTATGGCTACACCTTC	.	TRBV4-1	few	TRBJ1-2
CASSGDRVKTQYF	TGTGCCAGCAGCGGGGACAGGGTAAAGACCCAGTACTTC	TRBD1	TRBV11-3	.	TRBJ2-5
CSGARGETQYF	TGCAGTGGTGCCCGGGGGGAGACCCAGTACTTC	.	TRBV20-1	.	TRBJ2-5
CASSPRRGPYEQYF	TGTGCCAGTAGTCCCAGGCGGGGGCCGTACGAGCAGTACTTC	.	TRBV19	few	TRBJ2-7
CASRTASGNTIYF	TGTGCCAGCAGGACAGCTTCTGGAAACACCATATATTTT	.	TRBV6-5	.	TRBJ1-3
CASSQDGRDTGELFF	TGCGCCAGCAGCCAAGATGGGAGGGACACCGGGGAGCTGTTTTTT	TRBD2	TRBV4-1	.	TRBJ2-2
CASSQRGTGGGTTQYF	TGTGCCAGCAGCCAACGAGGGACAGGGGGTGGTACGACCCAGTACTTC	TRBD1	TRBV14	.	TRBJ2-5
CASSPGTGDNIYGYTF	TGTGCCAGCTCCCCCGGGACAGGGGATAATATCTATGGCTACACCTTC	TRBD1	TRBV18	.	TRBJ1-2
CASSSGTKGEAFF	TGTGCCAGCAGTTCCGGGACAAAAGGTGAAGCTTTCTTT	.	TRBV7-3	.	TRBJ1-1
CASSLKPRSPSFGGELFF	TGTGCCAGCAGCTTGAAGCCCCGGTCCCCATCGTTTGGCGGGGAGCTGTTTTTT	.	TRBV7-2	few	TRBJ2-2
CASSVTGLSSYNEQFF	TGTGCCAGCAGCGTAACGGGGTTGAGCTCCTACAATGAGCAGTTCTTC	.	TRBV9	few	TRBJ2-1
CASSSPPSNTGELFF	TGTGCCAGCAGCTCCCCTCCCTCGAACACCGGGGAGCTGTTTTTT	.	TRBV7-9	.	TRBJ2-2
CATSRAGTGVGEQYF	TGTGCCACCAGCAGAGCTGGGACAGGGGTAGGCGAGCAGTACTTC	TRBD1	TRBV15	.	TRBJ2-7
CASSSKQGAGNQPQHF	TGTGCCAGTAGTTCTAAACAGGGGGCCGGCAATCAGCCCCAGCATTTT	TRBD1	TRBV19	.	TRBJ1-5
CASSVSNGGGGDTQYF	TGTGCCAGCAGCGTATCAAATGGGGGCGGGGGGGATACGCAGTATTTT	TRBD2	TRBV9	.	TRBJ2-3
CASSIPAGGGAGTQYF	TGTGCCAGTAGTATACCAGCGGGGGGGGGTGCGGGTACGCAGTATTTT	TRBD2	TRBV19	.	TRBJ2-3
CASSFSQGVSYEQYF	TGTGCCAGTAGTTTTTCACAGGGGGTATCCTACGAGCAGTACTTC	TRBD1	TRBV19	.	TRBJ2-7
CSAREGREQYF	TGCAGTGCTAGAGAAGGGCGGGAGCAGTACTTC	TRBD2	TRBV20-1	.	TRBJ2-5
CASSNPGGEDTIYF	TGCGCCAGCAGCAATCCAGGGGGCGAAGACACCATATATTTT	TRBD1	TRBV5-1	.	TRBJ1-3
CASSPRTAPSGYTF	TGTGCCAGCAGTCCTCGGACAGCTCCCTCCGGCTACACCTTC	.	TRBV27	.	TRBJ1-2
CASSPSGGTGANVLTF	TGTGCCAGCTCTCCGTCAGGGGGAACTGGGGCCAACGTCCTGACTTTC	TRBD1	TRBV18	once	TRBJ2-6
CASSHPLGRGGTDTQYF	TGTGCCAGCAGCCACCCATTGGGACGGGGGGGCACAGATACGCAGTATTTT	TRBD2	TRBV4-2	once	TRBJ2-3
CASSDQGYNGYTF	TGTGCCAGCAGTGACCAGGGATATAATGGCTACACCTTC	.	TRBV25-1	.	TRBJ1-2
CASSQEPTQGADTEAFF	TGCGCCAGCAGCCAGGAACCGACACAGGGGGCTGACACTGAAGCTTTCTTT	TRBD1	TRBV4-1	.	TRBJ1-1